Following are 9 T cell receptor beta chains from one sample sequenced in a study of low-dose radiotherapy and immunotherapy resistance in tumors. Both TCRalpha and TCRbeta chains were reverse transcribed with V-gene-specific primers. The TCRs were subjected to amplification over roughly 20 PCR cycles employing a constant-region primer in conjunction with a V-primer adapter. TCRdb analysed the reads with MiXCR anew, one entry per CDR3 protein. The repertoire includes tens of thousands of distinct CDR3 sequences, 9.4% of them detected once, and roughly 1% sits in the top ten. Time point of the sample: before trial treatment. The material sequenced was PBMCs, taken before treatment. The source of these receptors is a male donor with prostate cancer.

The chain carries TRBV5-6 and TRBJ1-1; the match to TRBD1 covers 7 bases. The J segment lost 0 bases and the V segment lost 5 bases, leaving 13 bases of the junction unmatched. The CDR3 runs to 17 residues. Germline-derived CDR1 and CDR2 are SGHDT and YYEEEE. The CDR3 loop is CASRVGDRDLVNTEAFF. As DNA, the CDR3 is TGTGCCAGCAGGGTCGGAGACAGGGATCTTGTGAACACTGAAGCTTTCTTT.

This clonotype was seen repeatedly, ten times or more. The V call is TRBV27, the J call TRBJ2-2; D unclear. Trimming took off 8 bases at V and 7 bases at J, with 14 bases between the two ends. The germline gives CDR1 MNHEY, CDR2 SMNVEV (reference sequence). The CDR3 spans 13 residues. CDR3 DNA: TGTGCCAGCGGCTTTATGGGATTCGGGGAGCTGTTTTTT. Translated, it gives CASGFMGFGELFF.

This chain connects TRBV27 to TRBJ2-5; TRBD2 aligns across 9 bases. The CDR3 is 14 residues long. Per germline, CDR1 MNHEY and CDR2 SMNVEV (reference sequence). V was clipped by 6 bases and J by 5 bases; unmatched bases: 7. DNA for the CDR3: TGTGCCAGCAGGCTTAGCGGGAGAGGGGAGACCCAGTACTTC. It codes for CASRLSGRGETQYF.

This clonotype was recorded many times. This CDR3 is CSASKGDNYEQYF. Here the CDR3 DNA reads TGCAGCGCCAGCAAGGGGGACAACTACGAGCAGTACTTC. The J gene is TRBJ2-7, the V gene TRBV29-1; tentatively, D is TRBD1 (6 bases). The CDR3 is 13 amino acids. V lost 7 bases and J lost 3, with 16 bases in between. CDR1 and CDR2 (germline): SQVTM, ANQGSEA.

This clonotype was seen many times. The chain uses TRBV30 and TRBJ1-1, with 9 bases lining up with TRBD1. V was clipped by 6 bases and J by 1 base; unmatched bases: 9. The CDR3 loop spans 15 amino acids. Looked up from germline, CDR1 is GTSNPN and CDR2 is SVGIG (reference sequence). CDR3 in amino acids: CACKGTGRGNTEAFF. The CDR3, as DNA: TGTGCCTGTAAAGGGACAGGGAGAGGGAACACTGAAGCTTTCTTT.

This clonotype showed up many times. The chain employs TRBV28 and TRBJ2-7; D possibly corresponds to TRBD1 (6 bases). Deletions cut 3 bases from V and 5 bases from J, with 14 bases between. CDR3 length: 14 amino acids. The germline CDR1 and CDR2 sequences are MDHEN and SYDVKM. The CDR3: CASSFMAGDNEQYF. CDR3 nucleotide sequence: TGTGCCAGCAGTTTTATGGCAGGGGATAACGAGCAGTACTTC.

This clonotype was picked up many times. J is TRBJ1-5 and V is TRBV6-5; the D is unclear. The CDR3 is 14 amino acids. Germline values: CDR1 MNHEY, CDR2 SVGAGI. The V end lost 4 bases, the J end lost 3 bases, and 10 bases lay between the germline ends. CDR3: CASSSDGTNQPQHF. In DNA form, the CDR3 reads TGTGCCAGCAGTTCGGACGGAACCAATCAGCCCCAGCATTTT.

This clonotype has at least ten counts. The gene calls are TRBV9 and TRBJ2-3; D uncertain. This CDR3 region has 15 residues. Germline V gene lookup returns CDR1 SGDLS and CDR2 YYNGEE. Trimming removed 0 bases at V and 3 bases at J, with 11 bases between. The CDR3 DNA follows: TGTGCCAGCAGCGTAGAAGGCACGGGTACAGATACGCAGTATTTT. Its translation: CASSVEGTGTDTQYF.

This clonotype occurred many times. This sequence joins TRBV4-3 and TRBJ1-1; maybe TRBD1 (5 bases). CDR1 is LGHNA, CDR2 YSLEER, per germline. V shed 2 bases and J shed 11 bases, with 21 bases lying between them. The CDR3 sequence is 15 residues long. Here the CDR3 reads CASSQMIQGPVGAFF. The CDR3 DNA sequence: TGCGCCAGCAGCCAAATGATTCAGGGCCCGGTGGGGGCTTTCTTT.